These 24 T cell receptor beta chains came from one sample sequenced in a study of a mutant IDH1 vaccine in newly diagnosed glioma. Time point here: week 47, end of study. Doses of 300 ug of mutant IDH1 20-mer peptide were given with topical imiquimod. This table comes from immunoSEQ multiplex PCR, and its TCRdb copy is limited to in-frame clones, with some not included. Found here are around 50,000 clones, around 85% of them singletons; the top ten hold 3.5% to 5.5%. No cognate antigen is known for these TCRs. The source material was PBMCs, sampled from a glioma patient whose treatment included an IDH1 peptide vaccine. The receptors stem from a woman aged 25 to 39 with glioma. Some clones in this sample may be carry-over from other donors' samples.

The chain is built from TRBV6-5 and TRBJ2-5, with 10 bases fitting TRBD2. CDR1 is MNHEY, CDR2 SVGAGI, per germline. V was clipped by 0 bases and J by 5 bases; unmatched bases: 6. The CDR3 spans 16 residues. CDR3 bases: TGTGCCAGCAGTTACTCAGGAGCGGGAGGGCCGGAGACCCAGTACTTC. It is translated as CASSYSGAGGPETQYF.

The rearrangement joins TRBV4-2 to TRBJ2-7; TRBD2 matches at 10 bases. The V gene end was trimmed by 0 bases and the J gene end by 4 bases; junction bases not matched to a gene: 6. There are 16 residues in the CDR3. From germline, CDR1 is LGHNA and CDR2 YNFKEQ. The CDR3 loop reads CASSQDRPSGSYEQYF. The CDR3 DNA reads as TGTGCCAGCAGCCAAGATCGCCCTAGCGGGAGTTACGAGCAGTACTTC.

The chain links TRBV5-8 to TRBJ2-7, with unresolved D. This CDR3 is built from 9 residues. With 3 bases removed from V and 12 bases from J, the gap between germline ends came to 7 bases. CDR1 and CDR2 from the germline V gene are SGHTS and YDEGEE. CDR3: CASSSRMYF. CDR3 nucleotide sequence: TGTGCCAGCAGCTCCCGTATGTACTTC.

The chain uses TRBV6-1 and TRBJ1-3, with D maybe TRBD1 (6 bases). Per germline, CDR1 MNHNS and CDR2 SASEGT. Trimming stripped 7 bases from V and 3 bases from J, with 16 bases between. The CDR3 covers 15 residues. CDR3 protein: CASIWGAASGNTIYF. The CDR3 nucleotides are TGTGCCAGCATTTGGGGGGCTGCAAGTGGAAACACCATATATTTT.

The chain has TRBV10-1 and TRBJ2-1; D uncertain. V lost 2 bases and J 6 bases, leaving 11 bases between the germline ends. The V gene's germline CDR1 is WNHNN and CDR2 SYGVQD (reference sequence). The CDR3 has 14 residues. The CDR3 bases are TGCGCCAGCAGTGAGCACGGCGCCCTCAATGAGCAGTTCTTC. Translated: CASSEHGALNEQFF.

The CDR3 DNA sequence: TGCAGCGTTGGAGTAAACAGGGAAGAGACCCAGTACTTC. Translated: CSVGVNREETQYF. The V and J genes are TRBV29-1 and TRBJ2-5; possible D gene TRBD1, 6 bases. The CDR3 contains 13 residues. Trimming took 4 bases from V and 3 from J, leaving 12 bases between them. Germline V CDR1 and CDR2: SQVTM, ANQGSEA.

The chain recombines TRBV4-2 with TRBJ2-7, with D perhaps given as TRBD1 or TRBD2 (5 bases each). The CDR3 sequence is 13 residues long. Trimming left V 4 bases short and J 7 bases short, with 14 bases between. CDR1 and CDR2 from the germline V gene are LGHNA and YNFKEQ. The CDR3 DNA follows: TGTGCCAGCAGCCGCAGGGTGGGGGAAGAGCAGTACTTC. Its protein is CASSRRVGEEQYF.

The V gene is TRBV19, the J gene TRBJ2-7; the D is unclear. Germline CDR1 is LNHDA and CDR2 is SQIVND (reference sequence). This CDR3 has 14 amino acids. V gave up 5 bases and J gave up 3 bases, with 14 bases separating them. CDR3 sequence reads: CASSAALPLYEQYF. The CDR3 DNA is TGTGCCAGTAGTGCCGCTCTACCGCTCTACGAGCAGTACTTC.

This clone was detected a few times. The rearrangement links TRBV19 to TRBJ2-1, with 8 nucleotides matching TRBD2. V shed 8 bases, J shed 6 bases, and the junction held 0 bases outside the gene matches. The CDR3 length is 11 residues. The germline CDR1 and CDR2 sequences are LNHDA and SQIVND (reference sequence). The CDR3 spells CASAGGNEQFF. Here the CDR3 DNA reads TGTGCCAGTGCGGGGGGCAATGAGCAGTTCTTC.

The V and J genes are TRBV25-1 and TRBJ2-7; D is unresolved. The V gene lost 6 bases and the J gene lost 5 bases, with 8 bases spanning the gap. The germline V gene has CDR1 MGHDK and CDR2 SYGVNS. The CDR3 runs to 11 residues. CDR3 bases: TGTGCCAGCAGCCCAGGTCACGAGCAGTACTTC. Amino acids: CASSPGHEQYF.

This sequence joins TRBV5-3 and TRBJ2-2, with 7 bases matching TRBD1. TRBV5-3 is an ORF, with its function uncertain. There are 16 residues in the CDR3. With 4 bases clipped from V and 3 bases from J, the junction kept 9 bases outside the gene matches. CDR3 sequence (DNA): TGTGCCAGAAGCGCCCCGGGACAGTTCTACACCGGGGAGCTGTTTTTT. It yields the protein CARSAPGQFYTGELFF.

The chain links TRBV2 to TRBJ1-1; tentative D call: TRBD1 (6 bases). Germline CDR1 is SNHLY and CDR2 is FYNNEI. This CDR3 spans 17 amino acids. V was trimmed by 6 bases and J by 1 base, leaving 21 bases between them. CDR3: CASRPRTEGRGNTEAFF. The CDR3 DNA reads TGTGCCAGCAGACCTCGGACAGAGGGGCGTGGGAACACTGAAGCTTTCTTT.

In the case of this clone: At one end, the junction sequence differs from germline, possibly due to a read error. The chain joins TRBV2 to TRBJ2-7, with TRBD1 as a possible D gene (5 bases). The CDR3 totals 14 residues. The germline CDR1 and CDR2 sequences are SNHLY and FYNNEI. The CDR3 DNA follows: TGTGCCGGCAGCTTTGATAGCCAGGGAAACGAGCAGTACTTC. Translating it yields CAGSFDSQGNEQYF. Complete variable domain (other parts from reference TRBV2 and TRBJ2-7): EPEVTQTPSHQVTQMGQEVILRCVPISNHLYFYWYRQILGQKVEFLVSFYNNEISEKSEIFDDQFSVERPDGSNFTLKIRSTKLEDSAMYFCAGSFDSQGNEQYFGPGTRLTVT.

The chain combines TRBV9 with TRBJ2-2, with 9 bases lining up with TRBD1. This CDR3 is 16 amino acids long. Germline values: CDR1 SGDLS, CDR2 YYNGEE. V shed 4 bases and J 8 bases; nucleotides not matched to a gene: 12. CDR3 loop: CASSSQDRGPGGELFF. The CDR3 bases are TGTGCCAGCAGCTCCCAGGACAGGGGTCCTGGTGGGGAGCTGTTTTTT.

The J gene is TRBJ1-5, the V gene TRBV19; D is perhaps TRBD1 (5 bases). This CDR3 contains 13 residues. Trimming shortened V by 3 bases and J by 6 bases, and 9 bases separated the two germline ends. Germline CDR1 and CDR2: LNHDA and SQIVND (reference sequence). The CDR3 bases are TGTGCCAGTAGTATGTCGGGGCGTCAGCCCCAGCATTTT. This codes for CASSMSGRQPQHF.

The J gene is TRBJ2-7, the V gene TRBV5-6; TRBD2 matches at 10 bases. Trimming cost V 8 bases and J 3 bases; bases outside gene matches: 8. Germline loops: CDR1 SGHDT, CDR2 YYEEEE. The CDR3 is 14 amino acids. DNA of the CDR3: TGTGCCAGTCTGCTAGCGGGAGTAGACTACGAGCAGTACTTC. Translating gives CASLLAGVDYEQYF.

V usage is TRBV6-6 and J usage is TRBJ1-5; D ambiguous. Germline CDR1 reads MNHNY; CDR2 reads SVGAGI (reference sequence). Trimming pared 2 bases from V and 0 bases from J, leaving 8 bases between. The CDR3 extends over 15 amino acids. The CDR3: CASSYGTDSNQPQHF. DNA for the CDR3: TGTGCCAGCAGTTACGGAACAGATAGCAATCAGCCCCAGCATTTT.

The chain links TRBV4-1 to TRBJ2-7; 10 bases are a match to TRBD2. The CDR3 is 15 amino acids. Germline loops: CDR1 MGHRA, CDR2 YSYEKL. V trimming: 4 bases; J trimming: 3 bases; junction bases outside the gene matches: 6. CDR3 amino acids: CASSLRASGSYEQYF. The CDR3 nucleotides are TGCGCCAGCAGCCTTCGCGCTAGCGGGAGCTACGAGCAGTACTTC.

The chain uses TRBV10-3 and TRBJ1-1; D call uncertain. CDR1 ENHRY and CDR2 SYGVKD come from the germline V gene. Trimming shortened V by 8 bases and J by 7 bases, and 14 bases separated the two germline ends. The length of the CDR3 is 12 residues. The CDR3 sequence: CAIGGRSGEAFF. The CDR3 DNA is TGTGCCATCGGAGGGAGGAGTGGTGAAGCTTTCTTT.

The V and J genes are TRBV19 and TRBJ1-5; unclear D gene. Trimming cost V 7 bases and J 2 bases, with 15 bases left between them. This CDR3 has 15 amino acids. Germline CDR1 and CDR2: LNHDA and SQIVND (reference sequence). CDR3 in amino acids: CASNPARRGNQPQHF. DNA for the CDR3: TGTGCCAGTAACCCCGCGCGACGAGGCAATCAGCCCCAGCATTTT.

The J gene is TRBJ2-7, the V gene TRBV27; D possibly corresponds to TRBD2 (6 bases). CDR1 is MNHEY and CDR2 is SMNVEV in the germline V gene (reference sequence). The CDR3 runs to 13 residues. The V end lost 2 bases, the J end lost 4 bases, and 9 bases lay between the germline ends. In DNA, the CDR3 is TGTGCCAGCAGTTTAACGGGAGAGTACGAGCAGTACTTC. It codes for CASSLTGEYEQYF.

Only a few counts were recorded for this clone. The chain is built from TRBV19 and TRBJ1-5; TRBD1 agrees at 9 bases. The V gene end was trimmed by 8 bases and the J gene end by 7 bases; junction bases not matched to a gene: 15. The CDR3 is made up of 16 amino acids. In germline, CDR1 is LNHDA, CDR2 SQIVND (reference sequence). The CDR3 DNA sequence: TGTGCCAGTGCCGGCACCATCGGACAGGGGAGACAGCCCCAGCATTTT. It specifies CASAGTIGQGRQPQHF. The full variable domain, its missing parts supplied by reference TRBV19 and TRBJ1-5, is DGGITQSPKYLFRKEGQNVTLSCEQNLNHDAMYWYRQDPGQGLRLIYYSQIVNDFQKGDIAEGYSVSREKKESFPLTVTSAQKNPTAFYLCASAGTIGQGRQPQHFGDGTRLSIL.

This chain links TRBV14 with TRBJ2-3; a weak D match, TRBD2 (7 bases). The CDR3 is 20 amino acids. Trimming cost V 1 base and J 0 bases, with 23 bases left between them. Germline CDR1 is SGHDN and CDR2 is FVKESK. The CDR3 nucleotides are TGTGCCAGCAGCCAAGGCTTCCTATTGGGGGGGCCGGAGAGCACAGATACGCAGTATTTT. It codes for CASSQGFLLGGPESTDTQYF.

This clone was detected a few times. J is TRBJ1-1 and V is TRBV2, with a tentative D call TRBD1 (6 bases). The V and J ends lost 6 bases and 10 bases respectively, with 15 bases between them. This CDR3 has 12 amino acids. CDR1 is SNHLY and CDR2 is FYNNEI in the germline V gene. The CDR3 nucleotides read TGTGCCAGCAGCCGGGGGCCCCGGGGAGCTTTCTTT. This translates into CASSRGPRGAFF.